The following is a TCR beta chain sequence with its context. The CDR3 has 16 amino acids. Germline trimming cut 4 bases from V and 2 bases from J; bases unmatched to any gene: 3. Germline V gene sequence: CDR1 WNHNN, CDR2 SYGVQD (reference sequence). This specimen belongs to a study of technical replicates of blood from several donors. Measured with immunoSEQ multiplex PCR; TCRdb has only the in-frame clones, and not every one. The sample shows roughly 80,000 clones, approximately 97% of them seen only once. This receptor was identified in a human donor in good health. This chain joins TRBV10-1 and TRBJ2-3; 13 bases are shared with TRBD2. The sequencing sample was made of T cells isolated from PBMCs. Here the CDR3 reads CASSVGTSGITDTQYF. The CDR3 DNA sequence: TGCGCCAGCAGTGTCGGGACTAGCGGGATCACAGATACGCAGTATTTT.